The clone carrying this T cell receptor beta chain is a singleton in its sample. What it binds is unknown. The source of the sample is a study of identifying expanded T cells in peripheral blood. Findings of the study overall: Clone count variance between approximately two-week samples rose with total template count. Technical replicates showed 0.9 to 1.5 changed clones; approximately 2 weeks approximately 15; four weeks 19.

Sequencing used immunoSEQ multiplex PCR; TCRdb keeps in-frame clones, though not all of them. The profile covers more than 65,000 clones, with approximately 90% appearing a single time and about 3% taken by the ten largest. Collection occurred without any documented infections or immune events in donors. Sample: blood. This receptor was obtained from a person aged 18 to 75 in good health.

CDR3 residues: CASSEWGTPGPAQYF. Written as DNA, the CDR3 is TGTGCCAGCAGTGAATGGGGGACGCCCGGCCCGGCGCAGTATTTT. The J gene is TRBJ2-3, the V gene TRBV25-1; D may be TRBD1 or TRBD2 (5 bases each). Trimming cost V 1 base and J 10 bases, with 18 bases left between them. This CDR3 comprises 15 residues. Germline lookup yields CDR1 MGHDK and CDR2 SYGVNS.